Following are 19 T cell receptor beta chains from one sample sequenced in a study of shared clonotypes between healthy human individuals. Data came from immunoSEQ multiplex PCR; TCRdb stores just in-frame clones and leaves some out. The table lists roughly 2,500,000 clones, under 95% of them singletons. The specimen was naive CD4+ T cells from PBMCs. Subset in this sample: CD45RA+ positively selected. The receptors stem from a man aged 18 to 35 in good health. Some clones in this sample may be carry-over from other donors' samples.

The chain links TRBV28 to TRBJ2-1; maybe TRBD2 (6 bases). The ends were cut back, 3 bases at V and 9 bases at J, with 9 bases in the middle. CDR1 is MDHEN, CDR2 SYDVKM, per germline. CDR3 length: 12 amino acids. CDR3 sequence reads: CASSFWRGEQFF. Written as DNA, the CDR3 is TGTGCCAGCAGTTTTTGGCGGGGTGAGCAGTTCTTC.

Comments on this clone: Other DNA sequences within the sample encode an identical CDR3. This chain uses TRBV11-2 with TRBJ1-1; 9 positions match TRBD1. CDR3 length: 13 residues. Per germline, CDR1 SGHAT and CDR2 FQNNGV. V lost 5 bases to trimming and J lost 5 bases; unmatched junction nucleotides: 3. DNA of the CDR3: TGTGCCAGCAGCGCGGACAGGGGAACTGAAGCTTTCTTT. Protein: CASSADRGTEAFF.

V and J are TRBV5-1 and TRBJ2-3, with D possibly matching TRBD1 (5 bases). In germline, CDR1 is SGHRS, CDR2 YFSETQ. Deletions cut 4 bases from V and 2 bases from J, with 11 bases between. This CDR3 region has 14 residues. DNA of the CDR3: TGCGCCAGCAGCCAGGGAACCTCCACAGATACGCAGTATTTT. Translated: CASSQGTSTDTQYF.

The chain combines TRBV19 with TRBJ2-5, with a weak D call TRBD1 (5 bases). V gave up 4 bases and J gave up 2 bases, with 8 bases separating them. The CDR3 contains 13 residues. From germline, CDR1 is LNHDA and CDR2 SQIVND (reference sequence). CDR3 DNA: TGTGCCAGTAGTAGGACAAAGCAAGAGACCCAGTACTTC. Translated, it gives CASSRTKQETQYF.

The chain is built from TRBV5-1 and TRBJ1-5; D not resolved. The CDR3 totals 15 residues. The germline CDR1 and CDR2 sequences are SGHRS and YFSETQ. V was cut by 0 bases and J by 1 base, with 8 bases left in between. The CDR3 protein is CASSLGTESNQPQHF. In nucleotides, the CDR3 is TGCGCCAGCAGCTTGGGGACGGAGAGCAATCAGCCCCAGCATTTT.

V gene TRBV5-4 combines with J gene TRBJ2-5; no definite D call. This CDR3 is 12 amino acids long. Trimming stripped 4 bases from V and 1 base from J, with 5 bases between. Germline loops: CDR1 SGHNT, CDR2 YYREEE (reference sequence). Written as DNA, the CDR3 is TGTGCCAGCAGCCGGCCCCAAGAGACCCAGTACTTC. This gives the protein CASSRPQETQYF.

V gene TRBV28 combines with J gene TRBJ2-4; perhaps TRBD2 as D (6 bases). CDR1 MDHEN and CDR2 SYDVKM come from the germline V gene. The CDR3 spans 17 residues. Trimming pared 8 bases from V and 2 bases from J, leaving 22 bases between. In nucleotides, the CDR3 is TGTGCCAGCGGGCCCGGACGGTTGGAGGGGACCAAAAACATTCAGTACTTC. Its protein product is CASGPGRLEGTKNIQYF.

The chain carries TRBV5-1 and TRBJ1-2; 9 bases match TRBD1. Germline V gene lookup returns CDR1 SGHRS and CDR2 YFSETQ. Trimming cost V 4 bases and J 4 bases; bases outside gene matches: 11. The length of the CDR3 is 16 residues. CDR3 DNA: TGCGCCAGCAGCCTCCCCCGGACAGGGGATTCCTATGGCTACACCTTC. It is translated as CASSLPRTGDSYGYTF.

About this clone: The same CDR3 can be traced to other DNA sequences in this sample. CDR3 sequence reads: CASSFGTEETQYF. CDR3 in DNA: TGTGCCAGCAGCTTTGGGACAGAGGAGACCCAGTACTTC. The chain uses TRBV7-2 and TRBJ2-5; 7 bases map to TRBD1. Germline CDR1 is SGHTA and CDR2 is FQGNSA. V gave up 3 bases and J gave up 5 bases; unmatched junction bases: 3. This CDR3 has 13 residues.

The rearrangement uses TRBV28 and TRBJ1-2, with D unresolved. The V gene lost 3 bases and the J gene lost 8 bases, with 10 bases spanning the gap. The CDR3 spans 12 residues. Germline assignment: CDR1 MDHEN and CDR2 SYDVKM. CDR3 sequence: CASSFAEYGYTF. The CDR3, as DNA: TGTGCCAGCAGTTTTGCGGAGTACGGCTACACCTTC.

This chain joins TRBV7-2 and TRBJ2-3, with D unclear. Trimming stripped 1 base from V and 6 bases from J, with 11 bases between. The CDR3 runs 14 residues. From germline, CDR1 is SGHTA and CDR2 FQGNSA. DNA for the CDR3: TGTGCCAGCAGCTTAGGACTTTCGCGGGATACGCAGTATTTT. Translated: CASSLGLSRDTQYF.

The CDR3 nucleotides read TGTGCCAGCAGCATTCGGACAGCCCTCTATCACCCCGCTAACTATGGCTACACCTTC. It encodes CASSIRTALYHPANYGYTF. The chain joins TRBV21-1 to TRBJ1-2; the table calls TRBD1, which could not be checked here. TRBV21-1 is described as a pseudogene. This CDR3 spans 19 amino acids.

DNA of the CDR3: TGTGCCAGCAGCAGGCCCGGGACAGTGTACGAGCAGTACTTC. Encoded protein: CASSRPGTVYEQYF. The gene calls are TRBV27 and TRBJ2-7; 7 positions agree with TRBD1. Germline assignment: CDR1 MNHEY and CDR2 SMNVEV (reference sequence). Trimming removed 6 bases from V and 4 bases from J; junction bases left unmatched: 9. The length of the CDR3 is 14 residues.

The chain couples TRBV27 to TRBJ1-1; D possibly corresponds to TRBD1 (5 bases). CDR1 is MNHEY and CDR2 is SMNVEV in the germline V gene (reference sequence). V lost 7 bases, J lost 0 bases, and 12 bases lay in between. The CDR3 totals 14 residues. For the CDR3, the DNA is TGTGCCAGCACTCCCGCAGGGCTGAACACTGAAGCTTTCTTT. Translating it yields CASTPAGLNTEAFF.

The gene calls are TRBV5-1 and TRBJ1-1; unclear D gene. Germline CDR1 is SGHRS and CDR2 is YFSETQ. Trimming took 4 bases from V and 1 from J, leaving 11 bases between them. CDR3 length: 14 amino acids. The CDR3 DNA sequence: TGCGCCAGCAGCCCGGACGGAAAGAACACTGAAGCTTTCTTT. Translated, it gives CASSPDGKNTEAFF. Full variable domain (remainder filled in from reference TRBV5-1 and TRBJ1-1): KAGVTQTPRYLIKTRGQQVTLSCSPISGHRSVSWYQQTPGQGLQFLFEYFSETQRNKGNFPGRFSGRQFSNSRSEMNVSTLELGDSALYLCASSPDGKNTEAFFGQGTRLTVV.

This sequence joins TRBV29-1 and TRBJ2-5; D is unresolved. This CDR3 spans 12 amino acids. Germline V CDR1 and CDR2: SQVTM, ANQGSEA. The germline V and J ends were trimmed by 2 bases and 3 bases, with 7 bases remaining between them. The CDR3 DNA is TGCAGCGTTGAATCCGCCGAAGAGACCCAGTACTTC. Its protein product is CSVESAEETQYF.

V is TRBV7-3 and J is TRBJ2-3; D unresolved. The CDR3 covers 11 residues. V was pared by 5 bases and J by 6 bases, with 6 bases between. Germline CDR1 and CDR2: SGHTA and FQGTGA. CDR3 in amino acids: CASSAADTQYF. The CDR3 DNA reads TGTGCCAGCAGCGCCGCGGATACGCAGTATTTT.

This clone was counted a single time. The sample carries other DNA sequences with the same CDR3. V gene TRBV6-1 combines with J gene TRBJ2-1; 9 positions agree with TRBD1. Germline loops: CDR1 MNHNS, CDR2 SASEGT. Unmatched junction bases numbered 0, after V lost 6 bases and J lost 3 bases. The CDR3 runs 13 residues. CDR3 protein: CASRGQGYNEQFF. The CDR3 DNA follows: TGTGCCAGCAGGGGACAGGGCTACAATGAGCAGTTCTTC.

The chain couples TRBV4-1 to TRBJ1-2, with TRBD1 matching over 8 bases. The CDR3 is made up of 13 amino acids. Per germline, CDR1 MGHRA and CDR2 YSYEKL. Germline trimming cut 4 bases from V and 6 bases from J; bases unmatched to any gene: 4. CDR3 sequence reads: CASSPTGADGYTF. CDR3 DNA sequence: TGCGCCAGCAGCCCGACAGGGGCAGATGGCTACACCTTC.